This is a list of T cell receptor beta chains from one sample in a study of blood T cells in healthy people across ages. A single record per CDR3 protein comes from TCRdb applying MiXCR to the 5' RACE reads. The repertoire has 2 million or so distinct CDR3 sequences, approximately 50% of them found once; the top ten carry over 2%. Sequencing input: blood. These receptor sequences come from a woman in her 40s in good health. Both conserved end residues are part of each CDR3. A D gene is named only where the DNA matches it firmly. Clone size, where shown, is once, few, many, or a class for clones that have expanded.

TRBD1,TRBJ2-5,TRBV7-9,few,TGTGCCAGCAGCTTGGGGACAGGGGAAATTGTCGAGACCCAGTACTTC,CASSLGTGEIVETQYF
TRBD1,TRBJ2-7,TRBV29-1,few,TGCAGCTGCGGGACAGGGGGGAGCGAGCAGTACTTC,CSCGTGGSEQYF
.,TRBJ2-3,TRBV5-1,.,TGCGCCAGCAGCCCGGGACCGCGGGCAGATACGCAGTATTTT,CASSPGPRADTQYF
.,TRBJ2-7,TRBV6-6,.,TGTGCCAGCATGAAGGGGACCTACGAGCAGTACTTC,CASMKGTYEQYF
.,TRBJ1-6,TRBV5-1,.,TGCGCCAGCAGCGTGACAGCCAGCTCCTATAATTCACCCCTCCACTTT,CASSVTASSYNSPLHF
.,TRBJ2-3,TRBV18,.,TGTGCCAGCTCACCAGCAGGGCCTAACACAGATACGCAGTATTTT,CASSPAGPNTDTQYF
.,TRBJ1-2,TRBV6-5,.,TGTGCCAGCAGCTATGCGTCTGGGTCCTATGGCTACACCTTC,CASSYASGSYGYTF
.,TRBJ2-1,TRBV5-1,.,TGCGCCAGCAGCCCGCGCCGCCAGGGCCCATCCGCCAATGAGCAGTTCTTC,CASSPRRQGPSANEQFF
TRBD1,TRBJ2-2,TRBV7-9,.,TGTGCCAGCAGCCCCCCCGGACAGGGGAGAGTATCCGGGGAGCTGTTTTTT,CASSPPGQGRVSGELFF
TRBD1,TRBJ2-5,TRBV2,.,TGTGCCATTACAGGGGATTACCAAGAGACCCAGTACTTC,CAITGDYQETQYF
.,TRBJ1-1,TRBV21-1,.,TGTGCCAGCAGCAGCGGGGACAGCGTGAACACTGAAGCTTTCTTT,CASSSGDSVNTEAFF
.,TRBJ1-5,TRBV2,.,TGTGCCAGCAGTCCCCCGGGACTGCACAATCAGCCCCAGCATTTT,CASSPPGLHNQPQHF
.,TRBJ2-3,TRBV28,.,TGTGCCAGCAGTTCTCCGGATGAGCGTTCAAGAGATACGCAGTATTTT,CASSSPDERSRDTQYF
TRBD1,TRBJ2-5,TRBV28,.,TGTGCCAGCGCGGCGACAGGGCGTAGGGAGACCCAGTACTTC,CASAATGRRETQYF
.,TRBJ1-6,TRBV21-1,many,TGTGCCAGCAGCTCCGGCCTTAATTCACCCCTCCACTTT,CASSSGLNSPLHF
TRBD2,TRBJ2-5,TRBV20-1,.,TGCAGTGCTAGCATTCCCCTAGCGGGGGGACAAGAGACCCAGTACTTC,CSASIPLAGGQETQYF
.,TRBJ1-2,TRBV6-5,.,TGTGCCAGCAGCCGGGGAAATGGCTACACCTTC,CASSRGNGYTF
.,TRBJ2-3,TRBV5-1,few,TGCGCCAGCAGCTTGGGAGGGGGAAGAGCTAGCACAGATACGCAGTATTTT,CASSLGGGRASTDTQYF
TRBD1,TRBJ2-7,TRBV27,.,TGTGCCAGCAGTCCCTTGACAGGGGGAGTCTACGAGCAGTACTTC,CASSPLTGGVYEQYF
.,TRBJ2-7,TRBV5-1,.,TGCGCCAGCAGCTTTGCAGGCGCTTCCTACGAGCAGTACTTC,CASSFAGASYEQYF
.,TRBJ1-2,TRBV6-1,.,TGTGCCAGCAGTGGCACAGGGTTTGGCTACACCTTC,CASSGTGFGYTF
.,TRBJ2-1,TRBV29-1,.,TGCAGCGTTGAGGGTTGGGGGACGGAATACAATGAGCAGTTCTTC,CSVEGWGTEYNEQFF
.,TRBJ1-5,TRBV24-1,few,TGTGCCACCAGTGGGGCACAACTGAATCAGCCCCAGCATTTT,CATSGAQLNQPQHF
.,TRBJ1-6,TRBV15,few,TGTGCCACCAGCAGAGATAGGACACCCCTCCACTTT,CATSRDRTPLHF
TRBD2,TRBJ2-7,TRBV5-5,.,TGTGCCAGCAGCTCTCCAGCGGGAAATGAGCAGTACTTC,CASSSPAGNEQYF
.,TRBJ2-2,TRBV4-2,.,TGTGCCAGCAGCCAAGGTGTTAGCCCGAACACCGGGGAGCTGTTTTTT,CASSQGVSPNTGELFF
.,TRBJ2-5,TRBV7-2,.,TGTGCCAGCAGCCCCAGGACAGAGAGGGGCGAGACCCAGTACTTC,CASSPRTERGETQYF
TRBD1,TRBJ2-5,TRBV5-1,.,TGCGCCAGCAGCACGGGACAGAAACAAGAGACCCAGTACTTC,CASSTGQKQETQYF
.,TRBJ1-2,TRBV5-6,.,TGTGCCAGCAGCCCCGGAGCGGGCAGGGGCTACTATGGCTACACCTTC,CASSPGAGRGYYGYTF
TRBD2,TRBJ2-3,TRBV3-1,.,TGTGCCAGCAGGGATGAGCGGGGGGGGTCTGATACGCAGTATTTT,CASRDERGGSDTQYF
TRBD1,TRBJ1-2,TRBV5-1,.,TGCGCCAGCAGCTTGTGGACAGGGGTTAACTATGGCTACACCTTC,CASSLWTGVNYGYTF
.,TRBJ2-1,TRBV6-2/TRBV6-3,few,TGTGCCAGCAGTTACGGACGGGGGGCATATGACAATGAGCAGTTCTTC,CASSYGRGAYDNEQFF
TRBD2,TRBJ2-5,TRBV7-9,.,TGTGCCAGCAGCTTTCCCAGCCCTGCTAGCGGGGAACAAGAGACCCAGTACTTC,CASSFPSPASGEQETQYF
.,TRBJ2-7,TRBV21-1,.,TGTGCCAGCGGCAAAAGACCAGGGAACTCTTCCTACGAGCAGTACTTC,CASGKRPGNSSYEQYF
.,TRBJ2-5,TRBV7-2,few,TGTGCCAGCAGAACCGGACCCTACCTCCAAGAGACCCAGTACTTC,CASRTGPYLQETQYF
.,TRBJ2-5,TRBV10-3,.,TGTGCCATCAGTTGGGACTACCAAGAGACCCAGTACTTC,CAISWDYQETQYF
.,TRBJ1-5,TRBV20-1,.,TGCAGTGCTAGAGTGGATAGCAATCAGCCCCAGCATTTT,CSARVDSNQPQHF